These T cell receptor beta chains were read from a single sample in a study of shared clonotypes between healthy human individuals. The table came from immunoSEQ multiplex PCR; TCRdb's copy has only in-frame clones and leaves some out. This table holds about 2 million clones, about 95% found once. Material for sequencing was naive CD8+ T cells sorted from blood. These receptors were obtained from a man aged 18 to 29 in good health. The CDR3 runs from the conserved cysteine through the conserved F or W. Each record gives: CDR3 DNA, CDR3 protein, clone size, V gene, J gene, D gene. D genes are given only for firm matches. A row's size may be missing; if present it is once, few, many or a size class.

TGTGCCAGCAGTCCCGACAGGGGGCGAGGGAACGTGTCCCAGGAGACCCAGTACTTC	CASSPDRGRGNVSQETQYF	NA	TRBV7-9	TRBJ2-5	TRBD1
TGTGCCAGCAGCGTAGTCTCAGGGTCGTCGAACACTGAAGCTTTCTTT	CASSVVSGSSNTEAFF	NA	TRBV9	TRBJ1-1	NA
TGTGCCAGCAGCTGGGGAGGAGATACGCAGTATTTT	CASSWGGDTQYF	NA	TRBV5-4	TRBJ2-3	NA
TGTGCCAGCAGTGAAGGGGTGGAGGTGCCCTACGAGCAGTACTTC	CASSEGVEVPYEQYF	NA	TRBV25-1	TRBJ2-7	NA
TGTGCCAGCGAGGCCGGGGCGAGCTCCTACGAGCAGTACTTC	CASEAGASSYEQYF	once	TRBV5-6	TRBJ2-7	NA
TGTGCCAGCAGTTACGGGGCAGGGGGCATCTACGAGCAGTACTTC	CASSYGAGGIYEQYF	NA	TRBV6-5	TRBJ2-7	TRBD1
TGTGCCATCAGTGTGGGGGTAGAGCAGTACTTC	CAISVGVEQYF	NA	TRBV10-3	TRBJ2-7	NA
TGCAGCCCTCACCGGGCGGACACTGAAGCTCTCTTT	CSPHRADTEALF	NA	TRBV29-1	TRBJ1-1	NA
TGTGCCAGCAGTCCCCTGGGGGGACAGGGTAGTTACGAGCAGTACTTC	CASSPLGGQGSYEQYF	NA	TRBV27	TRBJ2-7	TRBD1
TGTGCCAGCAGTCTCAGTACTTACATGAACACTGAAGCTTTCTTT	CASSLSTYMNTEAFF	NA	TRBV28	TRBJ1-1	NA
TGTGCCACCGCACGGGGGACTGAAGCTTTCTTT	CATARGTEAFF	NA	TRBV19	TRBJ1-1	NA
TGTGCAACGGGAAGGGGCCGGACGAACACCGGGGAGCTGTTTTTT	CATGRGRTNTGELFF	NA	TRBV6-1	TRBJ2-2	NA
TGCGCCAGCAGCCCACGGGACGGCTACGAGCAGTACTTC	CASSPRDGYEQYF	NA	TRBV4-1	TRBJ2-7	NA
TGTGCCAGCAGTTTTGGTACAGGGACCTACGAGCAGTACTTC	CASSFGTGTYEQYF	NA	TRBV27	TRBJ2-7	NA
TGTGCCAGCATCTCAGGGGTAAACGAGCAGTACTTC	CASISGVNEQYF	NA	TRBV6-5	TRBJ2-7	NA
TGTGCCAGCAGCAACCAAACTCAGGGCGGACAAATCTACGAGCAGTACTTC	CASSNQTQGGQIYEQYF	NA	TRBV21-1	TRBJ2-7	NA
TGTGCCAGCAGTGGGGAAGGACAGTTGCCCCCCAATGAGCAGTTCTTC	CASSGEGQLPPNEQFF	NA	TRBV6-1	TRBJ2-1	NA
TGTGCCAGCAGCTTAGGGGTAGGCTACGAGCAGTACTTC	CASSLGVGYEQYF	NA	TRBV7-8	TRBJ2-7	NA
TGTGCCAGCAGCGACGGACTAGCGAGTACCTACGAGCAGTACTTC	CASSDGLASTYEQYF	NA	TRBV2	TRBJ2-7	TRBD2
TGCGCCAGCAGCTTGACTAGCCCCGACTACGAGCAGTACTTC	CASSLTSPDYEQYF	NA	TRBV10-2	TRBJ2-7	TRBD2
TGTGCCAGCAGTACCCGGGACAGAAGCAACACTGAAGCTTTCTTT	CASSTRDRSNTEAFF	once	TRBV6-5	TRBJ1-1	TRBD1
TGTGCCAGCAGCGTAGATGGGGACTATCGGGTCGGGGAGCTGTTTTTT	CASSVDGDYRVGELFF	NA	TRBV9	TRBJ2-2	TRBD2
TGCGCCAGCAGCCAAGTAGGGGGTCCGAACACCGGGGAGCTGTTTTTT	CASSQVGGPNTGELFF	NA	TRBV4-3	TRBJ2-2	NA
TGTGCCAGCAGCCCAGAGGGACAGGGGGCCTACGAGCAGTACTTC	CASSPEGQGAYEQYF	NA	TRBV5-6	TRBJ2-7	TRBD1
TGTGCCAGCAGCGGGGCTATAGAAGGGGAGACCCAGTACTTC	CASSGAIEGETQYF	NA	TRBV2	TRBJ2-5	NA
TGTGCCAGCAGCTTGACAGGGGACTCACCCCTCCACTTT	CASSLTGDSPLHF	NA	TRBV7-3	TRBJ1-6	TRBD1
TGCGCCAGCAGCCAAGAAGGGGGCAAGCCTCAGCCCCAGCATTTT	CASSQEGGKPQPQHF	NA	TRBV4-1	TRBJ1-5	TRBD1
TGTGCCAGCAGCGCGACAGATAACACCGGGGAGCTGTTTTTT	CASSATDNTGELFF	NA	TRBV7-9	TRBJ2-2	NA
TGTGCCAGCAGACCAGGACAGTTCGCTACTGAAGCTTTCTTT	CASRPGQFATEAFF	NA	TRBV6-5	TRBJ1-1	NA
TGTGCCAGCAGCGTAGAAGGTCGGTACAATGAGCAGTTCTTC	CASSVEGRYNEQFF	NA	TRBV9	TRBJ2-1	NA
TGTGCCAGCAGCTTTGCGGGAAAACAAGAGACCCAGTACTTC	CASSFAGKQETQYF	NA	TRBV7-8	TRBJ2-5	NA
TGTGCCAGCAGCCCAGCGGGGGCCTACAATGAGCAGTTCTTC	CASSPAGAYNEQFF	NA	TRBV7-2	TRBJ2-1	TRBD2
TGTGCCAGCAGCTTGAGGGGCAAATGGGACAGCGGGATGAACACTGAAGCTTTCTTT	CASSLRGKWDSGMNTEAFF	NA	TRBV5-8	TRBJ1-1	TRBD1
TGCGCCAGCAGCCAAGTTAGCGCGTCCGGGGAGCTGTTTTTT	CASSQVSASGELFF	NA	TRBV4-1	TRBJ2-2	NA
TGTGCCAGCAGTCGCCGACTAGCGGTGCAAGAGACCCAGTACTTC	CASSRRLAVQETQYF	NA	TRBV7-2	TRBJ2-5	TRBD2
TGCGCCAGCAGCCAATCTAGCTTCCCGGGGACCTCCTACGAGCAGTACTTC	CASSQSSFPGTSYEQYF	NA	TRBV4-1	TRBJ2-7	NA
TGTGCCAGCACGCCCCGGGACCCACTAATCTACGAGCAGTACTTC	CASTPRDPLIYEQYF	NA	TRBV6-1	TRBJ2-7	NA
TGTGCCAGCTCACCCAGGAGGGGACAGGGGGCGAGGGAGCAGTACTTC	CASSPRRGQGAREQYF	NA	TRBV18	TRBJ2-7	TRBD1
TGCAGCGTGGCCGGGATCCGAGAGACCCAGTACTTC	CSVAGIRETQYF	NA	TRBV29-1	TRBJ2-5	NA
TGTGCCACCAGCAGAGTGGGGCTGGGATCGGACACTGAAGCTTTCTTT	CATSRVGLGSDTEAFF	NA	TRBV15	TRBJ1-1	NA
TGTGCCATCAGGGGGGGCACTGAAGCTTTCTTT	CAIRGGTEAFF	NA	TRBV10-3	TRBJ1-1	NA
TGTGCCAGCAGCCAAGATCTTGGAGGACCCGCGGAGGAGCAGTACTTC	CASSQDLGGPAEEQYF	NA	TRBV4-2	TRBJ2-7	NA
TGCGCCAGCAGCCAAGATCTAGGAGGGGGCTTAGGGCAGTACTTC	CASSQDLGGGLGQYF	NA	TRBV4-1	TRBJ2-7	NA
TGTGCCAGCAGCCTGGCGTTCTACGAGCAGTACTTC	CASSLAFYEQYF	NA	TRBV7-2	TRBJ2-7	NA
TGTGCCAGCAGCCCAGTGGGGGATGAGCAGTTCTTC	CASSPVGDEQFF	NA	TRBV7-8	TRBJ2-1	NA
TGTGCCAGCAGCTTACGGGGGGATCCGACCGAGCAGTACTTC	CASSLRGDPTEQYF	NA	TRBV7-8	TRBJ2-7	TRBD2
TGTGCCAGCAGCACTAGCGTTGGTACGCAGTATTTT	CASSTSVGTQYF	NA	TRBV11-2	TRBJ2-3	TRBD2
TGTGCCAGCAGCCCCGCACAGGGCCACTACAATGAGCAGTTCTTC	CASSPAQGHYNEQFF	NA	TRBV7-9	TRBJ2-1	NA
TGTGCCAGCAGCGCGGGCGGGGAACAAGAGACCCAGTACTTC	CASSAGGEQETQYF	NA	TRBV9	TRBJ2-5	NA
TGCGCCAGCAGCCAAGGCGGGCGGGGGGGTACCAATGAGCAGTTCTTC	CASSQGGRGGTNEQFF	NA	TRBV4-1	TRBJ2-1	TRBD2
TGTGCCAGCAGCCTCCGGGACAGCGGGGGGCTTTGGACAGATACGCAGTATTTT	CASSLRDSGGLWTDTQYF	NA	TRBV11-2	TRBJ2-3	TRBD2
TGTGCCAGTAGTACTCGCTCCGGGGGCCGCTCCTACGAGCAGTACTTC	CASSTRSGGRSYEQYF	once	TRBV19	TRBJ2-7	NA
TGTGCCAGCAGTATAGCGGGATCTTCCTACGAGCAGTACTTC	CASSIAGSSYEQYF	NA	TRBV2	TRBJ2-7	TRBD2
TGTGCCAGCAGCTTATATCAGGGAACCCCTGAAAAACTGTTTTTT	CASSLYQGTPEKLFF	NA	TRBV7-9	TRBJ1-4	NA
TGTGCCTGGAACCCGGGAGGGGGGGCCACAGAGACCCAGTACTTC	CAWNPGGGATETQYF	NA	TRBV30	TRBJ2-5	TRBD2
TGCGCCAGCAGCCCGAACAAAGGTTTTGAGCAGTTCTTC	CASSPNKGFEQFF	NA	TRBV4-3	TRBJ2-1	NA